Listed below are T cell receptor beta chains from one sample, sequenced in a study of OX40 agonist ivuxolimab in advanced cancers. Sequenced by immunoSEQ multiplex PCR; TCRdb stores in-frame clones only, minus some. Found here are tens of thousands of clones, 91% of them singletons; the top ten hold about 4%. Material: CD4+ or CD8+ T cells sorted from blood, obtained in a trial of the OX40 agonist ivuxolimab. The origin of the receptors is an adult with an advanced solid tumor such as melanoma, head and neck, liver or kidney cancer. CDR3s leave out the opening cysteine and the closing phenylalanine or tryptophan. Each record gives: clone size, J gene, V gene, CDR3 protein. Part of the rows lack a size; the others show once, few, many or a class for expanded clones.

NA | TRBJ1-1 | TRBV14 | ASSPGAGSNTEAF
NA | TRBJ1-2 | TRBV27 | ASWGTVGGYT
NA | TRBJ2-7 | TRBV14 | ASSYGGEQY
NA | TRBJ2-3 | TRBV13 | ASSLVATQY
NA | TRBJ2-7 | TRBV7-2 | ASSSAYEQY
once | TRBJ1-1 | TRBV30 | AWSVGGYTEAF
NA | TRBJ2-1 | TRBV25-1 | ASSEHREYNEQF
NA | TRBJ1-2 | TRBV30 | AWNLAVSYGYT
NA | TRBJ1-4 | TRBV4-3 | ASSDGTGREKLF
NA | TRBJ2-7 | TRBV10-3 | AISLAENTYEQY
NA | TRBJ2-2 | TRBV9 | ASRPGLALSGELF
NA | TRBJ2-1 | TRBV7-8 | ASSLGAVEQF
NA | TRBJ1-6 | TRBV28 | ASVTQGLSLH
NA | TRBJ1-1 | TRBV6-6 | ASSYFGGRDVEAF
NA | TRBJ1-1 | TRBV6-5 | ASSPLPSGTEAF
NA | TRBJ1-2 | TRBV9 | ASRRGDYGYT
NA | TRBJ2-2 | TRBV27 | ASSLSSIGELF
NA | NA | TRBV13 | ASSLGRFDEQY